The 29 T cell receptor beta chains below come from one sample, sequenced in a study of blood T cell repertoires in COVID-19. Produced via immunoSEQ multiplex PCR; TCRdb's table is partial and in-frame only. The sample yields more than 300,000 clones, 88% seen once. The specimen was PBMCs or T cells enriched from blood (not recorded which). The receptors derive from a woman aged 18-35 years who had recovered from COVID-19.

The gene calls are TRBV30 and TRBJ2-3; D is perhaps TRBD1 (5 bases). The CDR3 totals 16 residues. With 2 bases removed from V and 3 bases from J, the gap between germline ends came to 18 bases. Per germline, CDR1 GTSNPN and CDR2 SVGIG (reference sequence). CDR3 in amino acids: CAWSKGDSRVTDTQYF. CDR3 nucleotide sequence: TGTGCCTGGAGTAAGGGCGACAGTCGGGTGACAGATACGCAGTATTTT.

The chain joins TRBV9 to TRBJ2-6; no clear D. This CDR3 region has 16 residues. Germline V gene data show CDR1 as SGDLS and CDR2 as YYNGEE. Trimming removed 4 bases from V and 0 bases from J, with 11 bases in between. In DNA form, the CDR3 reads TGTGCCAGCAGCCCACGAGGAGACTCTGGGGCCAACGTCCTGACTTTC. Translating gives CASSPRGDSGANVLTF.

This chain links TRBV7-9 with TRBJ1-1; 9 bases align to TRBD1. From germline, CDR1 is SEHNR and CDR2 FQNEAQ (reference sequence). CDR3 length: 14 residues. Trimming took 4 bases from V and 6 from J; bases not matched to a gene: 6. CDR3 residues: CASSWRDRVAEAFF. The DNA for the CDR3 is TGTGCCAGCAGCTGGAGGGACAGGGTGGCTGAAGCTTTCTTT.

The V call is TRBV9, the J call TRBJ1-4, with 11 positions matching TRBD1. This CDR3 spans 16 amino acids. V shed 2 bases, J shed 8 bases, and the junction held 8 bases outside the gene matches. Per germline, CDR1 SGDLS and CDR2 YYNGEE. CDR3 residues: CASSVLPGQGGEKLFF. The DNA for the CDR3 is TGTGCCAGCAGCGTTCTTCCGGGACAGGGGGGCGAAAAACTGTTTTTT.

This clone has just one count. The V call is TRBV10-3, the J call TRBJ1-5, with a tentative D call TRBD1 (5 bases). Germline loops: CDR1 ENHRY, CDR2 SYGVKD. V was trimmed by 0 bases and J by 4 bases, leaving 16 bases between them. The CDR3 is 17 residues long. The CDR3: CAISESKGPGFNQPQHF. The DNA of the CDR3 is TGTGCCATCAGTGAGTCGAAGGGGCCTGGCTTTAATCAGCCCCAGCATTTT.

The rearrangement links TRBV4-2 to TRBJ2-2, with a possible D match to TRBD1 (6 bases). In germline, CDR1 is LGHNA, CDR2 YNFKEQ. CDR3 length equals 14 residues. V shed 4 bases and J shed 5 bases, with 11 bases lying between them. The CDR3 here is CASSPTDRTGELFF. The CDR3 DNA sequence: TGTGCCAGCAGCCCCACTGACAGGACCGGGGAGCTGTTTTTT.

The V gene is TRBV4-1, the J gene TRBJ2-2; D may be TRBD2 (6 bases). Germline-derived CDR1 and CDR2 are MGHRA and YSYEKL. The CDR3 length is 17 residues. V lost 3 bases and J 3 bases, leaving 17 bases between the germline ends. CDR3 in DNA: TGCGCCAGCAGCCATGGACCGGGGGTTCGAGACACCGGGGAGCTGTTTTTT. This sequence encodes CASSHGPGVRDTGELFF.

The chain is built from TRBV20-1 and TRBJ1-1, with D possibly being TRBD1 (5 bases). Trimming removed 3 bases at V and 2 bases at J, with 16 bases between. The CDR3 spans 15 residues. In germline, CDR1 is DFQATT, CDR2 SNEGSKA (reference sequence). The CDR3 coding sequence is TGCAGTGCTAGTGGGGGTTGGGAGAGAAACACTGAAGCTTTCTTT. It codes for CSASGGWERNTEAFF.

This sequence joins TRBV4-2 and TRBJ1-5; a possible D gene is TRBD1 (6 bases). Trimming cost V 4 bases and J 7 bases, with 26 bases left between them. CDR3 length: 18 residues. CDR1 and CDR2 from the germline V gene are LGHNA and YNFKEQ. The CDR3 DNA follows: TGTGCCAGCAGCCGGGGGCAGGAAAGCGCTCGAGGCGGGCAGCCCCAGCATTTT. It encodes CASSRGQESARGGQPQHF.

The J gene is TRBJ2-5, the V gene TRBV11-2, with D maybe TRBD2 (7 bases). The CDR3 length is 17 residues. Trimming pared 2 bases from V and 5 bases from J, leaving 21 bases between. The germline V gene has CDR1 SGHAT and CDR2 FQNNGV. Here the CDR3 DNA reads TGTGCCAGCAGCTTACTCCCGAAAGGGGGGGGCCGTGAGACCCAGTACTTC. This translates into CASSLLPKGGGRETQYF.

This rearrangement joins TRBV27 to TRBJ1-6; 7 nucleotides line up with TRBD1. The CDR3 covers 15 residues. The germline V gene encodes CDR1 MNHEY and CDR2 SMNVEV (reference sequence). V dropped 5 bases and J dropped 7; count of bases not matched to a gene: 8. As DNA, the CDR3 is TGTGCCAGCAGTCCCACAGGGGTGGGGAATTCACCCCTCCACTTT. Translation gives CASSPTGVGNSPLHF.

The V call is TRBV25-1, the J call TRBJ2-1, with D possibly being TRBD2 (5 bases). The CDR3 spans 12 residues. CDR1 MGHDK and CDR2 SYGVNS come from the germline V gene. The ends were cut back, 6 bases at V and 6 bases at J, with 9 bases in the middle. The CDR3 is CASRRDGNEQFF. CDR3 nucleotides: TGTGCCAGCAGGAGGGATGGCAATGAGCAGTTCTTC.

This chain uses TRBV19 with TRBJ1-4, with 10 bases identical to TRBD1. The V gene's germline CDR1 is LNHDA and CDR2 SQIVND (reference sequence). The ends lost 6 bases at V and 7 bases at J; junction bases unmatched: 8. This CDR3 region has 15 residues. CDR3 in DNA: TGTGCCAGTAGCGACAGGGGGCAGTGGGGTGAAAAACTGTTTTTT. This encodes CASSDRGQWGEKLFF. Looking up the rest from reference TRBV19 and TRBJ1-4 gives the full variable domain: DGGITQSPKYLFRKEGQNVTLSCEQNLNHDAMYWYRQDPGQGLRLIYYSQIVNDFQKGDIAEGYSVSREKKESFPLTVTSAQKNPTAFYLCASSDRGQWGEKLFFGSGTQLSVL.

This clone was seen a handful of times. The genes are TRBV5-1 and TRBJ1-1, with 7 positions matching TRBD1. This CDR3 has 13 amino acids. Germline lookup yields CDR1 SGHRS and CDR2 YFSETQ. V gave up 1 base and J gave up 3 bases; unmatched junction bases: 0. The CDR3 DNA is TGCGCCAGCAGCTTGACAGGGGACACTGAAGCTTTCTTT. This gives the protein CASSLTGDTEAFF.

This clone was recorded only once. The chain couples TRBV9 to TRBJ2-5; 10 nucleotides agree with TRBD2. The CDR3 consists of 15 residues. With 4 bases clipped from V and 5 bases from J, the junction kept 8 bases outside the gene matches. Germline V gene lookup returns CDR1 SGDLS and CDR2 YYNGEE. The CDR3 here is CASSPASGGLETQYF. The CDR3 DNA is TGTGCCAGCAGCCCCGCTAGCGGGGGCCTCGAGACCCAGTACTTC. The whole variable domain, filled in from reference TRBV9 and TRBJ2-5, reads DSGVTQTPKHLITATGQRVTLRCSPRSGDLSVYWYQQSLDQGLQFLIQYYNGEERAKGNILERFSAQQFPDLHSELNLSSLELGDSALYFCASSPASGGLETQYFGPGTRLLVL.

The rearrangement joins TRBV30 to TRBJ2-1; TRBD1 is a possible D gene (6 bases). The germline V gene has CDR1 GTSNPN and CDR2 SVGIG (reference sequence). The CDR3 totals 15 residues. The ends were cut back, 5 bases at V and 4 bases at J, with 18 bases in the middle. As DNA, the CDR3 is TGTGCCTGGTCAAAACAGGGAAGTTGGTACAATGAGCAGTTCTTC. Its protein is CAWSKQGSWYNEQFF.

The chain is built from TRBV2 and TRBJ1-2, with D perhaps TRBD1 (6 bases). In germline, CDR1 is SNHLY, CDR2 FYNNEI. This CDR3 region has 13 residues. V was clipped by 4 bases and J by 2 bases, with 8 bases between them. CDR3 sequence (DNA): TGTGCCAGCAGTGCACAGGGCAACTATGGCTACACCTTC. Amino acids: CASSAQGNYGYTF.

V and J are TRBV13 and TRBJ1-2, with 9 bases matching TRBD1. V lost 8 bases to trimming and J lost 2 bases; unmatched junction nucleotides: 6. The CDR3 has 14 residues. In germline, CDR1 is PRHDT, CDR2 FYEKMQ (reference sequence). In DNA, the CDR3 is TGTGCCAGCGGAAACAGGGGGCGCAACTATGGCTACACCTTC. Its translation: CASGNRGRNYGYTF. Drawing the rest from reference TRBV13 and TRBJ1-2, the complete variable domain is AAGVIQSPRHLIKEKRETATLKCYPIPRHDTVYWYQQGPGQDPQFLISFYEKMQSDKGSIPDRFSAQQFSDYHSELNMSSLELGDSALYFCASGNRGRNYGYTFGSGTRLTVV.

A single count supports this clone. CDR3: CASAKGPPTRDRSNQPQHF. Written as DNA, the CDR3 is TGTGCCAGCGCCAAAGGTCCGCCTACGAGGGACAGGTCGAATCAGCCCCAGCATTTT. This chain uses TRBV27 with TRBJ1-5; TRBD1 matches at 8 bases. Trimming took 8 bases from V and 4 from J; bases not matched to a gene: 22. The CDR3 extends over 19 amino acids. Germline CDR1 reads MNHEY; CDR2 reads SMNVEV (reference sequence).

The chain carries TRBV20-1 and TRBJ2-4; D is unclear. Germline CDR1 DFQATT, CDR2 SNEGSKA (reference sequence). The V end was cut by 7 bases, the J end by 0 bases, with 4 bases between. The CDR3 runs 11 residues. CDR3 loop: CSGRAKNIQYF. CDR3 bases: TGCAGTGGTCGAGCCAAAAACATTCAGTACTTC.

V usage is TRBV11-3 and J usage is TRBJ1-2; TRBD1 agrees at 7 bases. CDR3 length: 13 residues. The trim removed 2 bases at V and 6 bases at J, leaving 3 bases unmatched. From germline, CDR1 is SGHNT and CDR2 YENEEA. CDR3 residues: CASSLKGAHGYTF. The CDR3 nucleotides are TGTGCCAGCAGCTTAAAGGGGGCCCATGGCTACACCTTC.

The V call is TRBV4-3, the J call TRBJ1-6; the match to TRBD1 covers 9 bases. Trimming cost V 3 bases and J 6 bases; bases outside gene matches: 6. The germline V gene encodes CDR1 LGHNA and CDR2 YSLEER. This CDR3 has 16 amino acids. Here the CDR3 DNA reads TGCGCCAGCAGCCATAACCCGGGACAGGGTAATTCACCCCTCCACTTT. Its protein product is CASSHNPGQGNSPLHF.

The DNA for the CDR3 is TGTGCCAGCAGCTTTCAGCGGAGGAGCTTCTCTGGAAACACCATATATTTT. It is translated as CASSFQRRSFSGNTIYF. The chain has TRBV7-6 and TRBJ1-3; D not certain. Germline CDR1 and CDR2: SGHVS and FNYEAQ. Trimming removed 3 bases at V and 0 bases at J, with 15 bases between. The CDR3 contains 17 residues. Looking up the rest from reference TRBV7-6 and TRBJ1-3 gives the full variable domain: GAGVSQSPRYKVTKRGQDVALRCDPISGHVSLYWYRQALGQGPEFLTYFNYEAQQDKSGLPNDRFSAERPEGSISTLTIQRTEQRDSAMYRCASSFQRRSFSGNTIYFGEGSWLTVV.

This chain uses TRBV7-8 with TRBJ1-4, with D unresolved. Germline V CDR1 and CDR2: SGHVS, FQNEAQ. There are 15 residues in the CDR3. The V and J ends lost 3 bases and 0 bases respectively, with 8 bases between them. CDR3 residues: CASSFLVATNEKLFF. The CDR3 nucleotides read TGTGCCAGCAGCTTCCTTGTTGCAACTAATGAAAAACTGTTTTTT.

CDR3 nucleotides: TGTGCCAGCAGCTCCGACCTAGTAGCTTTCTTT. This translates into CASSSDLVAFF. This rearrangement joins TRBV13 to TRBJ1-1; no clear D gene. Germline-derived CDR1 and CDR2 are PRHDT and FYEKMQ (reference sequence). V was trimmed by 4 bases and J by 10 bases, leaving 10 bases between them. The CDR3 length is 11 residues.

DNA of the CDR3: TGTGCCAGCAGCTTAGTCGAACTCAAGAGAAATTCACCCCTCCACTTT. Encoded protein: CASSLVELKRNSPLHF. The chain carries TRBV13 and TRBJ1-6; D is uncertain. CDR3 length equals 16 residues. V was trimmed by 1 base and J by 7 bases, leaving 14 bases between them. Germline lookup yields CDR1 PRHDT and CDR2 FYEKMQ (reference sequence).

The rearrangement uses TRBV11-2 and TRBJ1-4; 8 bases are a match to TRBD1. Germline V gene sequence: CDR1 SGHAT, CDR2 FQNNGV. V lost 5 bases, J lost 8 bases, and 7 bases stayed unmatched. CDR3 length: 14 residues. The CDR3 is CASSPGTGGEKLFF. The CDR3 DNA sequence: TGTGCCAGCAGCCCCGGGACAGGTGGGGAAAAACTGTTTTTT. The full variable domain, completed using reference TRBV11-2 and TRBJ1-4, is EAGVAQSPRYKIIEKRQSVAFWCNPISGHATLYWYQQILGQGPKLLIQFQNNGVVDDSQLPKDRFSAERLKGVDSTLKIQPAKLEDSAVYLCASSPGTGGEKLFFGSGTQLSVL.

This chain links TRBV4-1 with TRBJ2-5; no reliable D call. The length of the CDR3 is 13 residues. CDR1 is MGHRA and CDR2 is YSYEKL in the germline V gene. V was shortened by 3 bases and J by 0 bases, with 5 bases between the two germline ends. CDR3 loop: CASSHYNQETQYF. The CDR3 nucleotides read TGCGCCAGCAGCCATTACAACCAAGAGACCCAGTACTTC.

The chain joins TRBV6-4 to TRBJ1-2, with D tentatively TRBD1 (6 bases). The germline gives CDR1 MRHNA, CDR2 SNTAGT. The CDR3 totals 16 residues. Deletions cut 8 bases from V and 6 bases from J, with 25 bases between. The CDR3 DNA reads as TGTGCCAGCTCAAGGCCTCAGGGGAATGAGGGAAATGGCTACACCTTC. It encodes CASSRPQGNEGNGYTF.